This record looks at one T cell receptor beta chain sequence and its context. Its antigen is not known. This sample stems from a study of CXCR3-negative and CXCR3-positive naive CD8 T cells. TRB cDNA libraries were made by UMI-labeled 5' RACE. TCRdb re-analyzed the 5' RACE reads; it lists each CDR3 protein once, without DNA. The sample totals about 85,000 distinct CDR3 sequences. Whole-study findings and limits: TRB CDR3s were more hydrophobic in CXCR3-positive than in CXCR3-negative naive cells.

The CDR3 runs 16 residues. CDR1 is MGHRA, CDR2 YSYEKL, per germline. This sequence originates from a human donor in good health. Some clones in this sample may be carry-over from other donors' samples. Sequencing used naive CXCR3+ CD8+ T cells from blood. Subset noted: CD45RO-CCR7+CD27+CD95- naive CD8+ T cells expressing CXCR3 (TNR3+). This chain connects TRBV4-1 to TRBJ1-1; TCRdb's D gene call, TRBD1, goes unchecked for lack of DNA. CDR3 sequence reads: CASSQDEQDKNTEAFF.